This T cell receptor beta chain was recovered during a study of OX40 agonist ivuxolimab in advanced cancers. The wider study: Across the patients, intravenous ivuxolimab was delivered every 2 weeks at 0.01 to 10 mg/kg.

Here immunoSEQ multiplex PCR was the method, and the copy in TCRdb shows in-frame clones only, minus some. In the table there are 50,000 to 70,000 clones, around 84% of which are singletons. Germline V gene sequence: CDR1 SGHVS, CDR2 FNYEAQ. The ends were cut back, 7 bases at V and 6 bases at J, with 12 bases in the middle. The length of the CDR3 is 13 residues. This TCR derives from an adult with an advanced solid tumor such as melanoma, head and neck, liver or kidney cancer. The source material was CD4+ or CD8+ T cells sorted from blood, sampled in a trial of the OX40 agonist ivuxolimab. This chain joins TRBV7-6 and TRBJ1-4; D not resolved. The CDR3 nucleotides read TGTGCCAGCACCGACCCCGGCGATGAAAAACTGTTTTTT. This codes for CASTDPGDEKLFF.